This T cell receptor (beta chain) was profiled in a study of cytomegalovirus exposure and HLA in healthy donors. Study outcomes and limitations: TCR beta chains associated with HLA were, in a later analysis, more clonally expanded than equally common others. Altogether, 164 TCR beta chains were recorded as cytomegalovirus-associated. Indistinguishable V segments, including TRBV6-2 and TRBV6-3, were excluded.

With 60 Vbeta and 13 Jbeta primers, the PCR was carried out. Libraries were prepared by immunoSEQ multiplex PCR; TCRdb keeps only in-frame clonotypes and omits some of them. The sample records more than 140,000 clones, 64% being singletons. This clone was observed a handful of times. The antigen remains unidentified. The CDR3 spans 11 residues. V lost 5 bases, J lost 6 bases, and 8 bases lay in between. Germline lookup yields CDR1 MNHNS and CDR2 SASEGT. Sequencing was carried out using PBMCs. This sequence was found in a woman under 40 in good health and CMV-seropositive. The J gene is TRBJ2-7, the V gene TRBV6-1; a weak D match, TRBD1 (6 bases). For the CDR3, the DNA is TGTGCCAGCAGTCCAGGGGTCGAGCAGTACTTC. Its protein product is CASSPGVEQYF.